The 21 T cell receptor beta chains below come from one sample, sequenced in a study of PD-L1 blockade in urothelial cancer. Documented time point: peripheral blood 6 weeks after treatment start. Clones were read by immunoSEQ multiplex PCR, and TCRdb kept only the in-frame ones, dropping some. The repertoire includes roughly 76,000 clones, around 90% of them detected once, and 0.7% to 0.9% sits in the top ten. The material sequenced was PBMCs, taken around atezolizumab (anti-PD-L1) treatment. These receptors all stem from an elderly woman with urothelial cancer.

This rearrangement joins TRBV18 to TRBJ1-5; 10 nucleotides agree with TRBD1. The CDR3 totals 15 residues. The V segment lost 5 bases and the J segment 3 bases; nucleotides outside the gene matches: 4. The germline gives CDR1 KGHSH, CDR2 LQKENI. CDR3 nucleotides: TGTGCCAGCTCAATGACAGGGGGCATCAATCAGCCCCAGCATTTT. Translating it yields CASSMTGGINQPQHF.

The genes are TRBV28 and TRBJ1-2; no clear D gene. Trimming pared 4 bases from V and 6 bases from J, leaving 6 bases between. The CDR3 extends over 11 amino acids. Germline V lookup: CDR1 MDHEN, CDR2 SYDVKM. CDR3 protein: CASSYSHGYTF. CDR3 nucleotides: TGTGCCAGCAGTTACAGTCATGGCTACACCTTC.

The rearrangement joins TRBV5-6 to TRBJ1-2, with D possibly matching TRBD1 (6 bases). This CDR3 is 16 amino acids long. V was pared by 0 bases and J by 0 bases, with 12 bases between. Germline loops: CDR1 SGHDT, CDR2 YYEEEE. CDR3 bases: TGTGCCAGCAGCTTGGGGACAGAAGGTTCTAACTATGGCTACACCTTC. It codes for CASSLGTEGSNYGYTF. The full variable domain, completed using reference TRBV5-6 and TRBJ1-2, is DAGVTQSPTHLIKTRGQQVTLRCSPKSGHDTVSWYQQALGQGPQFIFQYYEEEERQRGNFPDRFSGHQFPNYSSELNVNALLLGDSALYLCASSLGTEGSNYGYTFGSGTRLTVV.

This chain uses TRBV9 with TRBJ1-1; no firm D call. V lost 4 bases to trimming and J lost 4 bases, with 14 bases between them. The CDR3 runs to 14 residues. Germline lookup yields CDR1 SGDLS and CDR2 YYNGEE. The DNA for the CDR3 is TGTGCCAGCAGCAAGATACGGGGAGGCACTGAAGCTTTCTTT. It is translated as CASSKIRGGTEAFF.

The chain employs TRBV19 and TRBJ2-6; 10 nucleotides line up with TRBD2. Trimming cost V 7 bases and J 3 bases; bases outside gene matches: 18. In germline, CDR1 is LNHDA, CDR2 SQIVND (reference sequence). This CDR3 spans 20 amino acids. In nucleotides, the CDR3 is TGTGCCAGTAACCCCGGGACAGCTAGCGGGAGATTTTTTGGGGCCAACGTCCTGACTTTC. Amino acid sequence: CASNPGTASGRFFGANVLTF.

V and J are TRBV10-2 and TRBJ1-2, with 8 positions matching TRBD1. The CDR3 loop spans 16 amino acids. Germline trimming cut 5 bases from V and 0 bases from J; bases unmatched to any gene: 8. Per the germline V gene, CDR1 is WSHSY and CDR2 is SAAADI. Written as DNA, the CDR3 is TGCGCCAGCAGTTATTCGTGGACAGGGTCTAACTATGGCTACACCTTC. It is translated as CASSYSWTGSNYGYTF.

J is TRBJ2-1 and V is TRBV2; D is perhaps TRBD2 (7 bases). V was shortened by 3 bases and J by 2 bases, with 11 bases between the two germline ends. CDR3 length: 15 residues. The V gene's germline CDR1 is SNHLY and CDR2 FYNNEI. The CDR3 protein is CASSDAGAAYNEQFF. The CDR3 DNA reads TGTGCCAGCAGTGACGCGGGGGCTGCCTACAATGAGCAGTTCTTC.

The V gene is TRBV7-2, the J gene TRBJ2-5; TRBD2 aligns across 7 bases. The V and J ends lost 1 base and 2 bases, in that order; junction bases with no gene match: 4. This CDR3 comprises 15 residues. The germline V gene encodes CDR1 SGHTA and CDR2 FQGNSA. CDR3 residues: CASSLVGLGQETQYF. In nucleotides, the CDR3 is TGTGCCAGCAGCTTAGTAGGACTAGGTCAAGAGACCCAGTACTTC.

Remarks on this clone: The sample contains more than one DNA sequence encoding this CDR3. The chain joins TRBV28 to TRBJ2-2; TRBD1 matches at 7 bases. Per germline, CDR1 MDHEN and CDR2 SYDVKM. V trimming: 6 bases; J trimming: 2 bases; junction bases outside the gene matches: 3. This CDR3 comprises 14 residues. CDR3 region: CASRGQLNTGELFF. The CDR3 coding sequence is TGTGCCAGCAGGGGACAGCTAAACACCGGGGAGCTGTTTTTT.

The chain uses TRBV10-3 and TRBJ2-7; a possible D gene is TRBD2 (5 bases). V was cut by 8 bases and J by 0 bases, with 5 bases left in between. The CDR3 runs to 11 residues. CDR1 is ENHRY, CDR2 SYGVKD, per germline. The CDR3 protein is CAIRDSYEQYF. The CDR3 DNA sequence: TGTGCCATCCGGGACTCCTACGAGCAGTACTTC.

This chain joins TRBV7-8 and TRBJ2-7; D may be TRBD1 (6 bases). The CDR3 is 13 residues long. Germline CDR1 and CDR2: SGHVS and FQNEAQ. The V end was cut by 7 bases, the J end by 3 bases, with 13 bases between. The CDR3 region has the DNA TGTGCCAGCACGGACAGATGGGACTACGAGCAGTACTTC. This gives the protein CASTDRWDYEQYF.

The gene calls are TRBV19 and TRBJ2-5, with D possibly being TRBD2 (6 bases). Germline CDR1 reads LNHDA; CDR2 reads SQIVND (reference sequence). Between the trimmed V and J ends, which lost 5 bases and 1 base, there was a span of 11 bases. This CDR3 has 14 amino acids. CDR3 DNA sequence: TGTGCCAGTAGTCTCGGGGGAGCCCAAGAGACCCAGTACTTC. It encodes CASSLGGAQETQYF.

The V gene is TRBV7-9, the J gene TRBJ2-7; the D gene is possibly TRBD2 (5 bases). Trimming shortened V by 2 bases and J by 1 base, and 21 bases separated the two germline ends. The germline gives CDR1 SEHNR, CDR2 FQNEAQ (reference sequence). The CDR3 contains 18 residues. CDR3 coding DNA: TGTGCCAGCAGCTTATCGAATAAAGCAACGGGGAAGTCCTACGAGCAGTACTTC. Its protein product is CASSLSNKATGKSYEQYF.

This chain links TRBV6-1 with TRBJ2-7, with TRBD1 identical over 9 bases. Trimming removed 6 bases from V and 11 bases from J; junction bases left unmatched: 5. Per the germline V gene, CDR1 is MNHNS and CDR2 is SASEGT. The CDR3 totals 11 residues. CDR3 nucleotides: TGTGCCAGCAGGATGGACAGGGGAGAGTACTTC. Its protein is CASRMDRGEYF.

J is TRBJ2-7 and V is TRBV6-5, with D maybe TRBD2 (8 bases). Trimming stripped 0 bases from V and 4 bases from J, with 13 bases between. The CDR3 spans 15 residues. Germline CDR1 reads MNHEY; CDR2 reads SVGAGI. Here the CDR3 DNA reads TGTGCCAGCAGTTACTCGACAGGGACTAGATACGAGCAGTACTTC. Protein sequence: CASSYSTGTRYEQYF.

The chain combines TRBV7-8 with TRBJ1-5, with 8 bases identical to TRBD1. Germline loops: CDR1 SGHVS, CDR2 FQNEAQ. The CDR3 extends over 17 amino acids. The V segment lost 5 bases and the J segment 2 bases; nucleotides outside the gene matches: 11. The CDR3 spells CASSERGQAMGNQPQHF. CDR3 DNA sequence: TGTGCCAGCAGCGAACGGGGACAGGCCATGGGCAATCAGCCCCAGCATTTT.

The V call is TRBV30, the J call TRBJ2-5, with a weak D call TRBD1 (6 bases). The end of the DNA is better explained by TRBJ2-7, so the J call may be wrong. The germline gives CDR1 GTSNPN, CDR2 SVGIG (reference sequence). The CDR3 extends over 13 amino acids. The CDR3 sequence: CAWSVKGVYEQYF. The CDR3 DNA is TGTGCCTGGAGTGTAAAGGGGGTCTACGAGCAGTACTTC.

The gene calls are TRBV6-6 and TRBJ2-1; D gene uncertain. This CDR3 has 15 residues. V lost 8 bases, J lost 0 bases, and 14 bases lay in between. The germline CDR1 and CDR2 sequences are MNHNY and SVGAGI (reference sequence). CDR3 amino acids: CASGRVGSSYNEQFF. For the CDR3, the DNA is TGTGCCAGCGGGCGAGTTGGGTCCTCCTACAATGAGCAGTTCTTC.

This clone was seen just once. The rearrangement uses TRBV21-1 and TRBJ1-5. TRBV21-1 is described as a pseudogene. There are 15 residues in the CDR3. The CDR3 coding sequence is TGTGCTTATTACCCCGGTGATTATAGCAATCAGCCCCAGCATTTT. This sequence encodes CAYYPGDYSNQPQHF.

The gene calls are TRBV14 and TRBJ2-7; possible D gene TRBD1, 6 bases. This CDR3 is built from 18 residues. Trimming pared 1 base from V and 0 bases from J, leaving 19 bases between. Germline CDR1 is SGHDN and CDR2 is FVKESK. CDR3 amino acids: CASSQGSWGTFLSYEQYF. In nucleotides, the CDR3 is TGTGCCAGCAGCCAAGGAAGTTGGGGGACATTCCTCTCCTACGAGCAGTACTTC.

The V and J genes are TRBV28 and TRBJ2-7, with D possibly being TRBD2 (5 bases). V was clipped by 3 bases and J by 3 bases, with 15 bases between them. The CDR3 extends over 15 amino acids. Per the germline V gene, CDR1 is MDHEN and CDR2 is SYDVKM. The CDR3 spells CASSLRAASLYEQYF. The CDR3 region has the DNA TGTGCCAGCAGTTTGAGAGCGGCCTCACTCTACGAGCAGTACTTC.